This T cell receptor beta chain came from a study of blood T cell repertoires in COVID-19. Participants were aged about 18 to 89 years from roughly 26 US areas. The CDR3 is 15 amino acids. The V end was cut by 6 bases, the J end by 0 bases, with 12 bases between. Germline-derived CDR1 and CDR2 are MNHEY and SVGAGI. Study processing details: Reference gene primer amplification gave estimated nucleated cell counts. Clones were sequenced by immunoSEQ multiplex PCR, and TCRdb holds only the in-frame ones, with some missing. V, J and clone size reflect that table, while D and trimming were determined from the DNA. The table includes 210,000 or so clones, roughly nine tenths detected once.

The V call is TRBV6-5, the J call TRBJ1-5; TRBD1 is a possible D gene (5 bases). Sequencing input: PBMCs or T cells enriched from blood (not recorded which). The receptor was isolated from a man in his thirties or forties who had recovered from COVID-19. This chain's CDR3 is CASSRQSYSNQPQHF. CDR3 DNA sequence: TGTGCCAGCAGCAGACAGTCGTATAGCAATCAGCCCCAGCATTTT.